Listed below are T cell receptor beta chains from one sample, sequenced in a study of early T cells in non-severe SARS-CoV-2 infection. MiXCR, applied by TCRdb to the 5' RACE reads, yields one record per CDR3 protein. The sample has 49,000 or so distinct CDR3 sequences; more than 5.5% are singletons. Sequencing used whole blood, obtained at baseline. These TCRs come from an adult who was a healthcare worker with PCR-confirmed SARS-CoV-2 infection or an uninfected control (not recorded which). CDR3s include the opening cysteine and the closing phenylalanine or tryptophan. Fields, in order: clone size, D gene, J gene, V gene, CDR3 DNA, CDR3 protein. D genes are given only for firm matches. Part of the rows lack a size; the others show once, few, many or a class for expanded clones.

>many|.|TRBJ1-2|TRBV20-1
TGCAGTGTGGGGCGAGGCGGCTATGGCTACACCTTC
CSVGRGGYGYTF
>many|.|TRBJ2-2|TRBV6-4
TGTGCCAGCAGTCTTAGGGAGAATACCGGGGAGCTGTTTTTT
CASSLRENTGELFF
>.|TRBD1|TRBJ1-2|TRBV29-1
TGCAGCGTTCGCTGGACAGGGAAGTCTGGCTACACCTTC
CSVRWTGKSGYTF
>.|.|TRBJ2-1|TRBV15
TGTGCCACCTCTAAGTCAGGTACCAATGAGCAGTTCTTC
CATSKSGTNEQFF
>.|TRBD1|TRBJ1-1|TRBV5-6
TGTGCCAGCAGCTCACGGAAGGGGGCCACTGAAGCTTTCTTT
CASSSRKGATEAFF
>few|TRBD2|TRBJ2-1|TRBV7-2
TGTGCCAGCAGGTTTACTAGCGGGGGGAGCAATGAGCAGTTCTTC
CASRFTSGGSNEQFF
>many|TRBD2|TRBJ2-4|TRBV23-1
TGCGCCAGCAGTCAACGGACTAGCGGGGGGGAAAACATTCAGTACTTC
CASSQRTSGGENIQYF
>many|.|TRBJ2-3|TRBV4-2
TGTGCCAGCAGCCAAGTACCAGGAGATACGCAGTATTTT
CASSQVPGDTQYF
>many|.|TRBJ1-1|TRBV11-2
TGTGCCAGCAGCTTAGGAGGGGCGCACACTGAAGCTTTCTTT
CASSLGGAHTEAFF
>many|TRBD2|TRBJ2-3|TRBV12-3/TRBV12-4
TGTGCCAGCAGTTTGTCAAGCGGGGGGAGCGCAGATACGCAGTATTTT
CASSLSSGGSADTQYF
>many|.|TRBJ1-5|TRBV6-2/TRBV6-3
TGTGCCAGCAACGTAAACCAGCCCCAGCATTTT
CASNVNQPQHF
>many|TRBD2|TRBJ2-3|TRBV20-1
TGCAGTGCAGGGCGGGGGTTCACAGATACGCAGTATTTT
CSAGRGFTDTQYF
>many|.|TRBJ2-5|TRBV7-9
TGTGCCAGCAGCCCCTCAGCTTCCGCGGGGACCCAGTACTTC
CASSPSASAGTQYF
>.|.|TRBJ2-1|TRBV7-9
TGTGCCAGCAGCTTAGCGGCGCTGAACAATGAGCAGTTCTTC
CASSLAALNNEQFF
>few|TRBD1|TRBJ1-1|TRBV6-1
TGTGCCAGCAGTCCCCTCCGCGGGACAGGGGCTGAAGCTTTCTTT
CASSPLRGTGAEAFF
>.|.|TRBJ2-3|TRBV6-5
TGTGCCAGCAGGGTGCGGGGCACAGATACGCAGTATTTT
CASRVRGTDTQYF
>.|.|TRBJ2-7|TRBV6-4
TGTGCCAGCAGAGCCCTACAGGGTAGAGCCTACGAGCAGTACTTC
CASRALQGRAYEQYF
>many|.|TRBJ2-7|TRBV6-2/TRBV6-3
TGTGCCAGCAGTCCCTCAGGCGGGAACTACGAGCAGTACTTC
CASSPSGGNYEQYF
>many|.|TRBJ1-2|TRBV6-2/TRBV6-3
TGTGCCAGCAGTCGCACGGACTATGGCTACACCTTC
CASSRTDYGYTF
>many|.|TRBJ1-5|TRBV20-1
TGCAGTGGGGGTAAGAATCAGCCCCAGCATTTT
CSGGKNQPQHF
>many|.|TRBJ2-3|TRBV20-1
TGCAGTGCTAGTGCAGGGTACTCAGATACGCAGTATTTT
CSASAGYSDTQYF
>many|TRBD2|TRBJ2-1|TRBV20-1
TGCAGTGCTAGAGACATAGCGGGGGGGTACAATGAGCAGTTCTTC
CSARDIAGGYNEQFF
>few|TRBD2|TRBJ2-5|TRBV19
TGTGCCAGTAGAAGCGGGGGCTCGAGGTTGTCGTCGGAGACCCAGTACTTC
CASRSGGSRLSSETQYF
>many|.|TRBJ2-1|TRBV9
TGTGCCAGCAGCGTTTCAAGGTCGGACTCCCCAAGCTATGAGCAGTTCTTC
CASSVSRSDSPSYEQFF
>.|TRBD1|TRBJ1-6|TRBV7-9
TGTGCCAGCAGCACGGACAGGGAGGGTTCACCCCTCCACTTT
CASSTDREGSPLHF
>many|.|TRBJ1-5|TRBV5-5
TGTGCCAGCAGCTTGTGGGGAGGGAATAACCAGCCCCAGCATTTT
CASSLWGGNNQPQHF
>.|.|TRBJ2-5|TRBV7-2
TGTGCCAGCAGCATCATTGCGGCGGGGTTCGCCCAAGAGACCCAGTACTTC
CASSIIAAGFAQETQYF
>many|.|TRBJ2-2|TRBV5-4
TGTGCCAGCAGCTTGGCCACGGGGTTCACCGGGGAGCTGTTTTTT
CASSLATGFTGELFF
>many|.|TRBJ2-7|TRBV7-2
TGTGCCAGCAGCTTAGCCATGTCATCCCTCTACGAGCAGTACTTC
CASSLAMSSLYEQYF
>few|.|TRBJ2-2|TRBV3-1
TGTGCCAGCAGCCAAGGGAAGGGAGGCACCGGGGAGCTGTTTTTT
CASSQGKGGTGELFF
>many|.|TRBJ2-1|TRBV7-9
TGTGCCAGCAGCTTAGCTTCCCACTCCATCGACAATGAGCAGTTCTTC
CASSLASHSIDNEQFF
>many|.|TRBJ1-6|TRBV7-6
TGTGCCAGCAGTCCAAGGGAGGGGAATTCACCCCTCCACTTT
CASSPREGNSPLHF
>many|.|TRBJ1-1|TRBV12-3/TRBV12-4
TGTGCCAGCAGTCCGATTGATAAGAACACTGAAGCTTTCTTT
CASSPIDKNTEAFF
>many|.|TRBJ1-4|TRBV18
TGTGCCAGCTCACCACCGGGGAGCCCTGGGGAAAAACTGTTTTTT
CASSPPGSPGEKLFF
>few|TRBD2|TRBJ2-1|TRBV20-1
TGCAGTGCTAGAGACGGGACTAGCGTCAATGAGCAGTTCTTC
CSARDGTSVNEQFF
>few|.|TRBJ1-5|TRBV3-2
TGTGCCAGCAGCCAAAAGATAAGACTCTTTTCGGGGGAGTATAGCAATCAGCCCCAGCATTTT
CASSQKIRLFSGEYSNQPQHF
>many|TRBD2|TRBJ2-1|TRBV7-9
TGTGCCAGCAGACGGACTAGCGGGGACAACAATGAGCAGTTCTTC
CASRRTSGDNNEQFF
>few|.|TRBJ1-1|TRBV7-9
TGTGCCAGCAGCTTACCCTTCGCTGAAGCTTTCTTT
CASSLPFAEAFF
>.|.|TRBJ1-4|TRBV6-2/TRBV6-3
TGTGCCAGCAGTTTCCAAGGTGAAAAACTGTTTTTT
CASSFQGEKLFF
>.|.|TRBJ2-4|TRBV12-3/TRBV12-4
TGTGCCAGCAGAAGACAGGACATTCGGTACTTC
CASRRQDIRYF
>many|TRBD2|TRBJ2-2|TRBV4-3
TGCGCCAGCAGCCAAGTAGGCGGGGGAAAGAACACCGGGGAGCTGTTTTTT
CASSQVGGGKNTGELFF
>many|TRBD1|TRBJ2-1|TRBV7-6
TGTGCCAGCAGTGCGGGGACAGGGGCTTACAATGAGCAGTTCTTC
CASSAGTGAYNEQFF
>many|TRBD2|TRBJ2-3|TRBV6-2/TRBV6-3
TGTGCCAGCAGTTACGGGACTAGGAGGACAGATACGCAGTATTTT
CASSYGTRRTDTQYF
>few|.|TRBJ1-2|TRBV10-2
TGCGCCATTATGGACAGAAATAACTATGGCTACACCTTC
CAIMDRNNYGYTF
>many|.|TRBJ2-7|TRBV6-2/TRBV6-3
TGTGCCAGCAGTTACACCGTGGAGTACGAGCAGTACTTC
CASSYTVEYEQYF
>many|TRBD1|TRBJ2-1|TRBV3-1
TGTGCCAGCAGCCCGGGGACAGTTTCCTCCTACAATGAGCAGTTCTTC
CASSPGTVSSYNEQFF
>many|.|TRBJ2-3|TRBV12-5
TGTGCTAGTGGTTTCGAGACAGTGTCAGATACGCAGTATTTT
CASGFETVSDTQYF
>.|TRBD1|TRBJ2-5|TRBV12-3/TRBV12-4
TGTGCCAGCAGCCCCTCCACCCTACAGGGGCGGGAGACCCAGTACTTC
CASSPSTLQGRETQYF
>many|TRBD1|TRBJ1-5|TRBV6-1
TGTGCCAGCAGTGAAGAAGGGGGCGCTGGGAATCAGCCCCAGCATTTT
CASSEEGGAGNQPQHF
>many|TRBD2|TRBJ2-7|TRBV28
TGTGCCAGCAGTCCAGCAGCGGGGGCTGGTGAGCAGTACTTC
CASSPAAGAGEQYF
>few|TRBD1|TRBJ1-2|TRBV19
TGTGCCAGTAGTAGGGCGGGACAGGGGGCGTCTAACTATGGCTACACCTTC
CASSRAGQGASNYGYTF
>many|TRBD1|TRBJ1-2|TRBV6-5
TGTGCAACGTCCCGGGACAGTAACTATGGCTACACCTTC
CATSRDSNYGYTF